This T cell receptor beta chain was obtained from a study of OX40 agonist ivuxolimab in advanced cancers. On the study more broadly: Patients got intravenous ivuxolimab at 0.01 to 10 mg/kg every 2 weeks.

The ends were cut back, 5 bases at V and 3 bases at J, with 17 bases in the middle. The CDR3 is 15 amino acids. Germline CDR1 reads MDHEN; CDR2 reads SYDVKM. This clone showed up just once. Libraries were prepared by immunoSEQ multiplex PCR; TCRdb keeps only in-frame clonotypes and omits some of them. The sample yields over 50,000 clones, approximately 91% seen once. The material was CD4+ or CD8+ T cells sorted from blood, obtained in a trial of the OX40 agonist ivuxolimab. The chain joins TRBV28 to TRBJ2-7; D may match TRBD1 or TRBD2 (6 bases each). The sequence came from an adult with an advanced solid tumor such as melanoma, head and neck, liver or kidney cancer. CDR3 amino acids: CASSKGGSTHYEQYF. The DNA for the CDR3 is TGTGCCAGCAGTAAGGGGGGATCCACCCACTACGAGCAGTACTTC.